The 16 T cell receptor beta chains below all came from one sample that was sequenced in a study of OX40 agonist ivuxolimab in advanced cancers. Profiling relied on immunoSEQ multiplex PCR, and the TCRdb table lists in-frame clones only, not all of them. This table holds about 82,000 clones, 80% to 95% found once. The sample here was CD4+ or CD8+ T cells sorted from blood, taken in a trial of the OX40 agonist ivuxolimab. All receptors come from an adult with an advanced solid tumor such as melanoma, head and neck, liver or kidney cancer.

This clone occurred a few times. This chain connects TRBV11-3 to TRBJ2-7; D unresolved. From germline, CDR1 is SGHNT and CDR2 YENEEA. V lost 5 bases and J lost 6, with 8 bases in between. The CDR3 spans 11 residues. CDR3 region: CASSTRSEQYF. In nucleotides, the CDR3 is TGTGCCAGCAGCACCCGGAGCGAGCAGTACTTC.

This clone occurred once. This rearrangement joins TRBV9 to TRBJ2-5, with D hard to call. Trimming left V 0 bases short and J 2 bases short, with 8 bases between. The CDR3 length is 14 residues. Per germline, CDR1 SGDLS and CDR2 YYNGEE. Here the CDR3 DNA reads TGTGCCAGCAGCGTAGGTGGTGTACAAGAGACCCAGTACTTC. It codes for CASSVGGVQETQYF.

The chain uses TRBV25-1 and TRBJ2-2, with a possible D match to TRBD2 (6 bases). Trimming removed 3 bases from V and 1 base from J, with 15 bases in between. The CDR3 has 17 residues. From germline, CDR1 is MGHDK and CDR2 SYGVNS. CDR3 amino acids: CASSDPGTPLNTGELFF. CDR3 in DNA: TGTGCCAGCAGTGACCCCGGGACTCCATTGAACACCGGGGAGCTGTTTTTT.

The chain couples TRBV2 to TRBJ1-2, with 7 bases fitting TRBD1. The CDR3 consists of 14 residues. V was pared by 8 bases and J by 6 bases, with 12 bases of the junction left unmatched. The germline CDR1 and CDR2 sequences are SNHLY and FYNNEI. The CDR3 DNA sequence: TGTGCCAGCGTCCCCGGGACAGCGAACCATGGCTACACCTTC. Its translation is CASVPGTANHGYTF.

As DNA, the CDR3 is TGTGCCAGCAGCTCCCCTGCGGGACAGGGTAGTCCTCCCTACGAGCAGTACTTC. Protein product: CASSSPAGQGSPPYEQYF. The V gene is TRBV11-3, the J gene TRBJ2-7; TRBD1 agrees at 9 bases. V trimming: 4 bases; J trimming: 2 bases; junction bases outside the gene matches: 15. CDR1 SGHNT and CDR2 YENEEA come from the germline V gene. The CDR3 covers 18 residues.

The J gene is TRBJ1-2, the V gene TRBV11-2; no firm D call. Trimming removed 5 bases from V and 7 bases from J, with 14 bases in between. The length of the CDR3 is 13 residues. Germline V lookup: CDR1 SGHAT, CDR2 FQNNGV. The CDR3 region is CASSLGPTSGYTF. CDR3 sequence (DNA): TGTGCCAGCAGCCTCGGACCTACTAGTGGCTACACCTTC.

This chain connects TRBV12-1 to TRBJ1-2; the D call in the table, TRBD1, was not verified against the DNA. TRBV12-1 is recorded as a pseudogene. The CDR3 sequence is 16 residues long. The CDR3 DNA reads as TGTGCCAGCAGCTTGCCCGGGACAACTCCTAACTATGGCTACACCTTC. This sequence encodes CASSLPGTTPNYGYTF.

This rearrangement joins TRBV27 to TRBJ1-4, with TRBD1 matching over 7 bases. The germline V gene encodes CDR1 MNHEY and CDR2 SMNVEV (reference sequence). This CDR3 has 14 amino acids. V shed 5 bases and J 5 bases; nucleotides not matched to a gene: 5. The CDR3 DNA is TGTGCCAGCAGTCCACGACAGGGAAATGAAAAACTGTTTTTT. Protein sequence: CASSPRQGNEKLFF.

This clone was recorded only once. The CDR3 nucleotides are TGTGCCTCATTCCGGGACGCCTACGAGCAGTACTTC. It specifies CASFRDAYEQYF. V usage is TRBV30 and J usage is TRBJ2-7, with D perhaps given as TRBD1 or TRBD2 (5 bases each). Germline values: CDR1 GTSNPN, CDR2 SVGIG (reference sequence). This CDR3 is built from 12 residues. Between the trimmed V and J ends, which lost 7 bases and 2 bases, there was a span of 12 bases. Based on the CDR3 plus reference TRBV30 and TRBJ2-7, the full variable domain is SQTIHQWPATLVQPVGSPLSLECTVEGTSNPNLYWYRQAAGRGLQLLFYSVGIGQISSEVPQNLSASRPQDRQFILSSKKLLLSDSGFYLCASFRDAYEQYFGPGTRLTVT.

This chain joins TRBV11-2 and TRBJ1-4; 8 bases are shared with TRBD1. The V and J ends lost 2 bases and 7 bases, in that order; junction bases with no gene match: 6. The CDR3 runs 15 residues. Germline values: CDR1 SGHAT, CDR2 FQNNGV. In DNA form, the CDR3 reads TGTGCCAGCAGCTTATCTTGGACAGGGTTTGAAAAACTGTTTTTT. Protein product: CASSLSWTGFEKLFF.

This clone was observed once. The gene calls are TRBV6-6 and TRBJ1-6; 8 nucleotides match TRBD1. The CDR3 is 15 amino acids. Germline values: CDR1 MNHNY, CDR2 SVGAGI (reference sequence). Trimming removed 6 bases from V and 7 bases from J; junction bases left unmatched: 8. For the CDR3, the DNA is TGTGCCAGCAGACCAACAGGGGGAGTCAATTCACCCCTCCACTTT. Translated, it gives CASRPTGGVNSPLHF.

The chain uses TRBV5-1 and TRBJ2-1, with D tentatively TRBD2 (6 bases). V lost 0 bases and J lost 12, with 19 bases in between. The CDR3 has 15 amino acids. Germline-derived CDR1 and CDR2 are SGHRS and YFSETQ. CDR3 bases: TGCGCCAGCAGCTTGGAAGGGCGAATTGTCGGGGGGCAGTTCTTC. Residues: CASSLEGRIVGGQFF.

The chain has TRBV6-1 and TRBJ2-7; 10 nucleotides line up with TRBD2. Trimming cost V 10 bases and J 0 bases; bases outside gene matches: 6. Germline V gene sequence: CDR1 MNHNS, CDR2 SASEGT. The CDR3 is made up of 14 amino acids. The CDR3 bases are TGTGCCACCTCTAGCGGGGGTACCTCCTACGAGCAGTACTTC. It specifies CATSSGGTSYEQYF.

The chain employs TRBV7-3 and TRBJ2-2; the D gene is possibly TRBD1 (5 bases). The CDR3 runs to 15 residues. Trimming took 4 bases from V and 3 from J, leaving 12 bases between them. Germline CDR1 and CDR2: SGHTA and FQGTGA. The CDR3 DNA reads as TGTGCCAGCAGCTCAACAGGCCCGGACACCGGGGAGCTGTTTTTT. It encodes CASSSTGPDTGELFF. Using reference TRBV7-3 and TRBJ2-2 for the parts outside the CDR3, the full variable domain is GAGVSQTPSNKVTEKGKYVELRCDPISGHTALYWYRQSLGQGPEFLIYFQGTGAADDSGLPNDRFFAVRPEGSVSTLKIQRTERGDSAVYLCASSSTGPDTGELFFGEGSRLTVL.

The V call is TRBV19, the J call TRBJ2-1; TRBD2 matches 8 bases. Per the germline V gene, CDR1 is LNHDA and CDR2 is SQIVND (reference sequence). V lost 3 bases and J lost 4; bases outside the gene matches: 11. CDR3 size: 17 residues. Here the CDR3 reads CASSITKGGLGYNEQFF. The CDR3 bases are TGTGCCAGTAGTATCACTAAAGGGGGACTAGGGTACAATGAGCAGTTCTTC. Filled out from reference TRBV19 and TRBJ2-1, the complete variable domain reads DGGITQSPKYLFRKEGQNVTLSCEQNLNHDAMYWYRQDPGQGLRLIYYSQIVNDFQKGDIAEGYSVSREKKESFPLTVTSAQKNPTAFYLCASSITKGGLGYNEQFFGPGTRLTVL.

V and J are TRBV2 and TRBJ2-7, with D uncertain. The CDR3 length is 12 residues. The V end was cut by 6 bases, the J end by 6 bases, with 12 bases between. Germline CDR1 SNHLY, CDR2 FYNNEI. Here the CDR3 DNA reads TGTGCCAGCAGGGCCGACATAGGCGAGCAGTACTTC. This encodes CASRADIGEQYF.